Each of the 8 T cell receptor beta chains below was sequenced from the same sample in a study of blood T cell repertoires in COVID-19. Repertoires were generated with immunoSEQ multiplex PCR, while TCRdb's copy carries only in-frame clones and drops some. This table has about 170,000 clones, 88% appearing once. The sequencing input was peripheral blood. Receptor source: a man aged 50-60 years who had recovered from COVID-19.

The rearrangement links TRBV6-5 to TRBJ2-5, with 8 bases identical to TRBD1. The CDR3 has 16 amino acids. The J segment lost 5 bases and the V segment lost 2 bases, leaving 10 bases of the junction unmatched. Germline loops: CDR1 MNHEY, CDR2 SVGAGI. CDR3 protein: CASSYTSVTGAETQYF. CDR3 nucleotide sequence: TGTGCCAGCAGTTACACATCCGTGACAGGGGCGGAGACCCAGTACTTC.

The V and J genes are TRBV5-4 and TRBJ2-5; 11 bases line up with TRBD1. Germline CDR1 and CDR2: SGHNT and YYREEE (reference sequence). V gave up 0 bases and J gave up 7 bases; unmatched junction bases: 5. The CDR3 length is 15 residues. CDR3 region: CASSLEGQGEGTQYF. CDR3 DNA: TGTGCCAGCAGCTTGGAGGGACAGGGGGAGGGGACCCAGTACTTC.

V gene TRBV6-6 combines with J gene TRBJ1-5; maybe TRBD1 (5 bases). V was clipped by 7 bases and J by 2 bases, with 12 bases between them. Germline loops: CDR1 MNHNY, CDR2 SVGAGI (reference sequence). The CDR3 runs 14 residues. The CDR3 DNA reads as TGTGCCAGCAACCCCCTAGGGGGCAATCAGCCCCAGCATTTT. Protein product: CASNPLGGNQPQHF.

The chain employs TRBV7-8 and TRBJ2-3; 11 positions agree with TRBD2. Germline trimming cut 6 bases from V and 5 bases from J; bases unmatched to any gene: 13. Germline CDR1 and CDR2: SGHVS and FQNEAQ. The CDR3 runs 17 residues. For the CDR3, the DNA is TGTGCCAGCAGAAAATTCACTAGCGGGAGACTTGAAGATACGCAGTATTTT. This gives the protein CASRKFTSGRLEDTQYF.

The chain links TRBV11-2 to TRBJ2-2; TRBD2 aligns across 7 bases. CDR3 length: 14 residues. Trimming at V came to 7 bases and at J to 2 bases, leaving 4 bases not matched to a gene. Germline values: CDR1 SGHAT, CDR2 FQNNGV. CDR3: CASTGGLNTGELFF. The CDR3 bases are TGTGCCAGCACCGGGGGACTAAACACCGGGGAGCTGTTTTTT.

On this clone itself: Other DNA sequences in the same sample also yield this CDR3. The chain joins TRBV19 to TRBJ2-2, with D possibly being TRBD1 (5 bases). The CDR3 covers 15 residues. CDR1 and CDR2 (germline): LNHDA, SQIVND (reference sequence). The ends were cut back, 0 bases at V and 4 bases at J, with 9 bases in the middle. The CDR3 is CASSIDRVGTGELFF. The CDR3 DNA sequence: TGTGCCAGTAGTATAGACAGGGTAGGCACCGGGGAGCTGTTTTTT.

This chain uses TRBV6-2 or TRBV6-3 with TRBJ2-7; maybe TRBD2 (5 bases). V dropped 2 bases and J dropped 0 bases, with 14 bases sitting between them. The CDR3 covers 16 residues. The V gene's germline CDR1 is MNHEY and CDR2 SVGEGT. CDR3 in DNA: TGTGCCAGCAGTTACAAAATCGGACTCAGCTCCTACGAGCAGTACTTC. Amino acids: CASSYKIGLSSYEQYF.

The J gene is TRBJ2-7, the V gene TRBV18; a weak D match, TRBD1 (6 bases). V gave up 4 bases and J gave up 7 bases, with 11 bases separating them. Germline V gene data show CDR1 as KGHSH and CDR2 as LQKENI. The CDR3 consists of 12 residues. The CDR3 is CASSLEGEEQYF. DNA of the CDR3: TGTGCCAGCTCACTAGAGGGGGAAGAGCAGTACTTC.